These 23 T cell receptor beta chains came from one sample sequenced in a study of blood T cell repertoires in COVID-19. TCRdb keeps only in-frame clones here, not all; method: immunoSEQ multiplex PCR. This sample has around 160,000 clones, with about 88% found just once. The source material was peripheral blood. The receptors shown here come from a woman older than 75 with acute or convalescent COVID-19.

For the CDR3, the DNA is TGTGCCAGCAGAACTGAACTCAACCGCCAAGACAATGAGCAGTTCTTC. Its protein product is CASRTELNRQDNEQFF. The gene calls are TRBV27 and TRBJ2-1; D is unresolved. The CDR3 totals 16 residues. Germline V gene data show CDR1 as MNHEY and CDR2 as SMNVEV (reference sequence). The germline V and J ends were trimmed by 6 bases and 5 bases, with 20 bases remaining between them.

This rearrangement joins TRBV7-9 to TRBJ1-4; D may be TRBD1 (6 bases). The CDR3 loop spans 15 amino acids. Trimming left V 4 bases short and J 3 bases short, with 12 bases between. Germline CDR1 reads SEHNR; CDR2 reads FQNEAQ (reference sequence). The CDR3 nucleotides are TGTGCCAGCAGCTCAGGGGTGGGGGCTAATGAAAAACTGTTTTTT. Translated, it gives CASSSGVGANEKLFF.

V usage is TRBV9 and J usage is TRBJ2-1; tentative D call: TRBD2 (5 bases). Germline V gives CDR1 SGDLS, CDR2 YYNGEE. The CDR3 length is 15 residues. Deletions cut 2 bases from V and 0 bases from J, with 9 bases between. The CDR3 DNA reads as TGTGCCAGCAGCGTTAGCGTATCCTCCTACAATGAGCAGTTCTTC. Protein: CASSVSVSSYNEQFF.

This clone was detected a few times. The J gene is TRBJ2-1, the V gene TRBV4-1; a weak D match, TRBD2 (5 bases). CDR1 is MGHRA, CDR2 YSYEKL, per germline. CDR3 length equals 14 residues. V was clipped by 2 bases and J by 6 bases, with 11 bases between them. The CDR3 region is CASSQSSSPNEQFF. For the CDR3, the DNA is TGCGCCAGCAGCCAATCGTCTAGCCCCAATGAGCAGTTCTTC.

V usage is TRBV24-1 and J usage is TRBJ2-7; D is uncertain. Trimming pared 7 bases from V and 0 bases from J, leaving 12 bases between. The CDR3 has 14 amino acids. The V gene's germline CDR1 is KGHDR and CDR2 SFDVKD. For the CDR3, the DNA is TGTGCCACCAGCCGAAGCGCGAGCTCCTACGAGCAGTACTTC. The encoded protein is CATSRSASSYEQYF.

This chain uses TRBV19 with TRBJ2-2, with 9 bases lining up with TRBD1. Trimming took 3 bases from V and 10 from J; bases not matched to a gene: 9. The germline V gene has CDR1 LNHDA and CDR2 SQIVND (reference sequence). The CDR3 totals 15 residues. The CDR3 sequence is CASSIIQGAWEELFF. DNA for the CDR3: TGTGCCAGTAGTATCATACAGGGGGCTTGGGAGGAGCTGTTTTTT.

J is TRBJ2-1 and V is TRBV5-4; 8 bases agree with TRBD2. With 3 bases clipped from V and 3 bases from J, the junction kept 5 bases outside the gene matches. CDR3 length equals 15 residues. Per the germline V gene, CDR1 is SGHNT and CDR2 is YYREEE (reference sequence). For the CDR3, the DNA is TGTGCCAGCAGCTCGACACTAGCGGACTACAATGAGCAGTTCTTC. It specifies CASSSTLADYNEQFF. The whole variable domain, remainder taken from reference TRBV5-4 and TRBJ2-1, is ETGVTQSPTHLIKTRGQQVTLRCSSQSGHNTVSWYQQALGQGPQFIFQYYREEENGRGNFPPRFSGLQFPNYSSELNVNALELDDSALYLCASSSTLADYNEQFFGPGTRLTVL.

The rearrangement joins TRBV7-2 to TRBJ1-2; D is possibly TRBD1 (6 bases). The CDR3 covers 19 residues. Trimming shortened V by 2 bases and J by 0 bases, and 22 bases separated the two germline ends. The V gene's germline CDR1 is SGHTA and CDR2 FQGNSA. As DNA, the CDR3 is TGTGCCAGCAGCTTATTCCTCTGGACAGAAACACTATCTAACTATGGCTACACCTTC. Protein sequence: CASSLFLWTETLSNYGYTF.

The CDR3 protein is CASSLGSGNTIYF. The DNA for the CDR3 is TGTGCCAGCAGCCTCGGCTCTGGAAACACCATATATTTT. V is TRBV7-9 and J is TRBJ1-3; D gene ambiguous. The CDR3 consists of 13 residues. Germline V gene lookup returns CDR1 SEHNR and CDR2 FQNEAQ (reference sequence). V was cut by 5 bases and J by 0 bases, with 5 bases left in between.

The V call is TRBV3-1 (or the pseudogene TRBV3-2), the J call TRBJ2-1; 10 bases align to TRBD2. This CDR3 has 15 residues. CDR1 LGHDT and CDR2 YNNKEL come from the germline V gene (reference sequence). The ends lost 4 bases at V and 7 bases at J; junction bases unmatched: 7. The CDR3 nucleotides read TGTGCCAGCAGCCCGACTAGCGGGCTAAGTAATGAGCAGTTCTTC. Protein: CASSPTSGLSNEQFF.

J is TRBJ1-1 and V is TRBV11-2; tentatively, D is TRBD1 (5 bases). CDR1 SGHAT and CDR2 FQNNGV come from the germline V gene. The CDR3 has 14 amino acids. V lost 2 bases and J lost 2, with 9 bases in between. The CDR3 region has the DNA TGTGCCAGCAGCTTACGACAGACCAACACTGAAGCTTTCTTT. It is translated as CASSLRQTNTEAFF. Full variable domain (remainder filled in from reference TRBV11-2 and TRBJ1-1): EAGVAQSPRYKIIEKRQSVAFWCNPISGHATLYWYQQILGQGPKLLIQFQNNGVVDDSQLPKDRFSAERLKGVDSTLKIQPAKLEDSAVYLCASSLRQTNTEAFFGQGTRLTVV.

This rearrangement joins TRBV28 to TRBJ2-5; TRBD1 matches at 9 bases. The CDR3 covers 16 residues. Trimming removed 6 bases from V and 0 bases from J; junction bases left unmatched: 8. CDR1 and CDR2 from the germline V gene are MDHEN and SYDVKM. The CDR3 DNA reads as TGTGCCAGCAGCCCGTACGGGACAGGGAACCAAGAGACCCAGTACTTC. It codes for CASSPYGTGNQETQYF.

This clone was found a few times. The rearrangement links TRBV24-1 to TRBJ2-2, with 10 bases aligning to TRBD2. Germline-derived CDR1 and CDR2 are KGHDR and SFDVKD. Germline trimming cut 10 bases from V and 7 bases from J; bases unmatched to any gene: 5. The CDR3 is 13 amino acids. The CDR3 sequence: CATAGTSDGELFF. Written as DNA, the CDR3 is TGTGCCACAGCCGGGACTAGCGACGGGGAGCTGTTTTTT.

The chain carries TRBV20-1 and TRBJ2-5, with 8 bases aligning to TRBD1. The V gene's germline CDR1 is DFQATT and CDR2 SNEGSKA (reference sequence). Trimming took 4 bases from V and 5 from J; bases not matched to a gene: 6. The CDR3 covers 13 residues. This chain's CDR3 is CSATDRGEETQYF. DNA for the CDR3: TGCAGTGCTACTGACAGGGGAGAGGAGACCCAGTACTTC.

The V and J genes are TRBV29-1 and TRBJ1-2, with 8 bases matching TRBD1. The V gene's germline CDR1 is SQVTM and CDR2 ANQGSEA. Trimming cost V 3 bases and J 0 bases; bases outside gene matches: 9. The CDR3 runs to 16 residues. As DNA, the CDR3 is TGCAGCGTTGAGCCAACAGGGGGATCCCCTAACTATGGCTACACCTTC. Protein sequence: CSVEPTGGSPNYGYTF.

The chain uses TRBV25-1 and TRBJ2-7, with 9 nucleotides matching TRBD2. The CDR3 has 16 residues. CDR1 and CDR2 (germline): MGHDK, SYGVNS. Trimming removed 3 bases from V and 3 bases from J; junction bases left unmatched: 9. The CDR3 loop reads CASSDLERGASYEQYF. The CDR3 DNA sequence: TGTGCCAGCAGTGACCTAGAGCGGGGGGCCAGCTACGAGCAGTACTTC.

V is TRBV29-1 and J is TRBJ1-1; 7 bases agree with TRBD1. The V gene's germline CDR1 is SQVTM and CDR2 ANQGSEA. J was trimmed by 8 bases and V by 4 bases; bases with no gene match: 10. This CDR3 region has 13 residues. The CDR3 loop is CSVGRTGAQEAFF. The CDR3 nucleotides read TGCAGCGTTGGGCGTACAGGGGCCCAGGAAGCTTTCTTT. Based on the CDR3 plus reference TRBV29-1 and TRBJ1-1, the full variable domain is SAVISQKPSRDICQRGTSLTIQCQVDSQVTMMFWYRQQPGQSLTLIATANQGSEATYESGFVIDKFPISRPNLTFSTLTVSNMSPEDSSIYLCSVGRTGAQEAFFGQGTRLTVV.

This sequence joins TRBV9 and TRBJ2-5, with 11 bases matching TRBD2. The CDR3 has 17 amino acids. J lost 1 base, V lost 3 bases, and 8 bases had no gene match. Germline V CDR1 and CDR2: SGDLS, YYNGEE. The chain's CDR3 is CASSEALAGGSQETQYF. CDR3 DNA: TGTGCCAGCAGCGAAGCCCTAGCGGGGGGTTCCCAAGAGACCCAGTACTTC.

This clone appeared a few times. CDR3 coding DNA: TGCGCCAGCAGCCAAGATAGAACAGGGGCCCGAAACACCATATATTTT. This sequence encodes CASSQDRTGARNTIYF. The chain has TRBV4-1 and TRBJ1-3, with TRBD1 matching over 7 bases. The J segment lost 5 bases and the V segment lost 0 bases, leaving 7 bases of the junction unmatched. The CDR3 loop spans 16 amino acids. Germline V gives CDR1 MGHRA, CDR2 YSYEKL.

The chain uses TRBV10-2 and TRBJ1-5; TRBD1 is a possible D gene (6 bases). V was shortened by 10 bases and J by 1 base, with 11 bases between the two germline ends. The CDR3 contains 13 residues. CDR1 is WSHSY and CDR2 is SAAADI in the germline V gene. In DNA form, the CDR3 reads TGCGCCACCACTGGGACAAGCAATCAGCCCCAGCATTTT. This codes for CATTGTSNQPQHF.

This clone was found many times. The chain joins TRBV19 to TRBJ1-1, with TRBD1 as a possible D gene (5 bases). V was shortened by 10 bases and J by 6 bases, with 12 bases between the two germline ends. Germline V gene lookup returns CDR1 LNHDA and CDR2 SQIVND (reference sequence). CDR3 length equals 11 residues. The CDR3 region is CATRRDAEAFF. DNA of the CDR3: TGTGCCACCCGGAGGGACGCTGAAGCTTTCTTT.

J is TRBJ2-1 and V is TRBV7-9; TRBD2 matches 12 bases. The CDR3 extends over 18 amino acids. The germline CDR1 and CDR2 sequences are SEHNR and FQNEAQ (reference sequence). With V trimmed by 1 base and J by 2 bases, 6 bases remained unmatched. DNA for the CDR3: TGTGCCAGCAGCTTAGATAGGTCTAGCGGGGGGGCCTACAATGAGCAGTTCTTC. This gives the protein CASSLDRSSGGAYNEQFF. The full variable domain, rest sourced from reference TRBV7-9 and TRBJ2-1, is DTGVSQNPRHKITKRGQNVTFRCDPISEHNRLYWYRQTLGQGPEFLTYFQNEAQLEKSRLLSDRFSAERPKGSFSTLEIQRTEQGDSAMYLCASSLDRSSGGAYNEQFFGPGTRLTVL.

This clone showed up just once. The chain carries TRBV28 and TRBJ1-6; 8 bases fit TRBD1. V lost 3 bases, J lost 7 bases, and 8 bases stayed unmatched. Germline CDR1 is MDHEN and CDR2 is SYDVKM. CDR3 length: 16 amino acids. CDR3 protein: CASSFWTGKLNSPLHF. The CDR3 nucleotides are TGTGCCAGCAGTTTCTGGACAGGGAAGCTAAATTCACCCCTCCACTTT.